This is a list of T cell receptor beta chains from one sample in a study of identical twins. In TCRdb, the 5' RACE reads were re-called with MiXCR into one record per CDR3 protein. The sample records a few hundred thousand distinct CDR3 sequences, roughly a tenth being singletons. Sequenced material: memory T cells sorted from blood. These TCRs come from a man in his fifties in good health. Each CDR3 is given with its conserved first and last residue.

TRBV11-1	CASSPGTSGINEQFF
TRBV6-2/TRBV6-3	CASSQTSNEQFF
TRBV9	CASTPSGRMDTQYF
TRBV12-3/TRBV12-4	CASSLRVLAKNIQYF
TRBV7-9	CASSPLGTDTQYF
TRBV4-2	CASSRPSGGGANNEQFF
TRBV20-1	CSATDAAGIYEQYF
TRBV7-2	CASSPAGELFF
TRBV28	CASRGGYRLDEQFF
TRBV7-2	CASSLDGSGVPTQYF
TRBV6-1	CASSEYGTGSEAFF
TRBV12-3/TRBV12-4	CASSLGGGAGYTF
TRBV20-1	CSATPGLAGREQYF
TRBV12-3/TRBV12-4	CASSFRRGAAGELFF
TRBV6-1	CASSPMNTEAFF
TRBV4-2	CASSGAGTGNEKLFF
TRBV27	CASSFNRVTTGELFF
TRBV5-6	CASSFEGLSDEQFF
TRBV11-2	CASSSTGKKQYF
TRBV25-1	CASSASLNTGELFF
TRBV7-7	CASSPRAGASTGELFF
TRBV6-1	CASNTGGDTGELFF
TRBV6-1	CASSEADRDGYTF
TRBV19	CASSPSGGPTGDTQYF
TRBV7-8	CASSLAGTRSNEQFF
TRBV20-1	CSARSRTIVSQETQYF
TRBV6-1	CASSDPSGRSYNEQFF
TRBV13	CASNIQGQTNTGELFF
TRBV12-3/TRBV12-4	CASSGQANSGANVLTF
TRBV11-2	CASSLGRFTDTQYF
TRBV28	CASTSFHEQYF